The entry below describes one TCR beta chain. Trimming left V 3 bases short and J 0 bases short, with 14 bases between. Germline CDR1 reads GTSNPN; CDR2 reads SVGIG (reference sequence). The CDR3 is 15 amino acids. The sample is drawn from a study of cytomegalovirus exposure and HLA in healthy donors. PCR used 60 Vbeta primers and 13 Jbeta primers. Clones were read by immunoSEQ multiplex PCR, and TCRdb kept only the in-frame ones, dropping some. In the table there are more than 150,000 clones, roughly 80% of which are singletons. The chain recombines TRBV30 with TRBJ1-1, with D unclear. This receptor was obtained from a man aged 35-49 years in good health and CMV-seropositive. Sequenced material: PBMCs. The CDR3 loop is CAWRRSLIMNTEAFF. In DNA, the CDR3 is TGTGCCTGGAGACGGTCCCTGATTATGAACACTGAAGCTTTCTTT.